Here is one T cell receptor beta chain with its context. Its antigen is unknown. By 5'RACE template switching, TCR cDNA was produced, with a universal primer site and UMIs added in the process. TCRdb re-called the 5' RACE reads through MiXCR, storing one row per CDR3 protein. This table has just under 600,000 distinct CDR3 sequences, approximately 13% appearing once. The sample is drawn from a study of T cells after yellow fever vaccination. Study-wide points: Clonotypes appearing in both CD4 and CD8 compartments existed, and their share was small.

The germline CDR1 and CDR2 sequences are MNHEY and SVGEGT. The CDR3 length is 11 residues. The J segment lost 7 bases and the V segment lost 6 bases, leaving 2 bases of the junction unmatched. The source was PBMCs, collected on the day of the yellow fever booster vaccination. This rearrangement joins TRBV6-2 or TRBV6-3 to TRBJ1-1; 7 bases are shared with TRBD1. This receptor was identified in a man aged 30-40 years who received the YFV17D yellow fever vaccine. CDR3 sequence reads: CASRQGLEAFF. As DNA, the CDR3 is TGTGCCAGCAGACAGGGGCTTGAAGCTTTCTTT.